The 5 T cell receptor beta chains given below trace back to one sample, sequenced in a study of T cell changes during pregnancy in multiple sclerosis. Generated by immunoSEQ multiplex PCR, the TCRdb table keeps only in-frame clones and is missing some. The sample has tens of thousands of clones; 92% are singletons. Sequenced here: CD4+ T cells from peripheral blood mononuclear cells, sampled in the third trimester of pregnancy. Receptors were obtained from a female donor with multiple sclerosis, enrolled in a pregnancy study.

V is TRBV9 and J is TRBJ2-2; D possibly corresponds to TRBD2 (6 bases). Trimming left V 1 base short and J 0 bases short, with 10 bases between. This CDR3 has 16 amino acids. Germline V gives CDR1 SGDLS, CDR2 YYNGEE. CDR3 residues: CASSVWGETNTGELFF. The CDR3 bases are TGTGCCAGCAGCGTATGGGGGGAGACGAACACCGGGGAGCTGTTTTTT. The full variable domain, in which reference TRBV9 and TRBJ2-2 provide the parts outside the CDR3, is DSGVTQTPKHLITATGQRVTLRCSPRSGDLSVYWYQQSLDQGLQFLIQYYNGEERAKGNILERFSAQQFPDLHSELNLSSLELGDSALYFCASSVWGETNTGELFFGEGSRLTVL.

The table lists this clone with a count of one. The chain links TRBV5-1 to TRBJ1-2, with 7 bases that match TRBD1. After removal of 3 bases from V and 5 bases from J, the junction contained 7 bases not matched to a gene. CDR3 length: 14 residues. Germline V gives CDR1 SGHRS, CDR2 YFSETQ. As DNA, the CDR3 is TGCGCCAGCAGCTACGACAGGGTATCGTATGGCTACACCTTC. Encoded protein: CASSYDRVSYGYTF. The full variable domain, rest sourced from reference TRBV5-1 and TRBJ1-2, is KAGVTQTPRYLIKTRGQQVTLSCSPISGHRSVSWYQQTPGQGLQFLFEYFSETQRNKGNFPGRFSGRQFSNSRSEMNVSTLELGDSALYLCASSYDRVSYGYTFGSGTRLTVV.

The chain is built from TRBV5-1 and TRBJ2-5; 10 positions match TRBD2. CDR3 length: 15 residues. Germline CDR1 SGHRS, CDR2 YFSETQ. J lost 2 bases, V lost 2 bases, and 3 bases had no gene match. The CDR3: CASSFWTSGQETQYF. DNA of the CDR3: TGCGCCAGCAGCTTTTGGACTAGCGGTCAAGAGACCCAGTACTTC.

The gene calls are TRBV5-1 and TRBJ1-3; 7 bases align to TRBD1. The V gene end was trimmed by 0 bases and the J gene end by 3 bases; junction bases not matched to a gene: 0. The CDR3 is 14 amino acids. The germline gives CDR1 SGHRS, CDR2 YFSETQ. The DNA of the CDR3 is TGCGCCAGCAGCTTGGACAGGGGTGGAAACACCATATATTTT. Its translation: CASSLDRGGNTIYF.

V is TRBV2 and J is TRBJ2-1, with 7 bases aligning to TRBD2. After removal of 2 bases from V and 4 bases from J, the junction contained 5 bases not matched to a gene. The CDR3 spans 15 residues. Germline V gene lookup returns CDR1 SNHLY and CDR2 FYNNEI. CDR3 in amino acids: CASSESRGSYNEQFF. In nucleotides, the CDR3 is TGTGCCAGCAGTGAATCGCGGGGGTCGTACAATGAGCAGTTCTTC.